This T cell receptor (beta chain) was observed in a study of sequential checkpoint blockade in melanoma. The germline gives CDR1 SGHNT, CDR2 YENEEA. V was cut by 1 base and J by 9 bases, with 9 bases left in between. This CDR3 is 13 amino acids long. As for treatment: randomized to nivolumab then ipilimumab (arm A) or the reverse (arm B). From thawed PBMCs, live CD3+CD8+ cells negative for CD19 and CD56 were sorted. Measured with immunoSEQ multiplex PCR; TCRdb has only the in-frame clones, and not every one. The table includes about 10,000 clones, approximately 80% detected once. The sequence came from a human donor with melanoma. The genes are TRBV11-3 and TRBJ2-2; D ambiguous. The sequenced sample was CD8+ T cells sorted from blood (inferred from file names), obtained from a patient given nivolumab and ipilimumab in sequence. This chain's CDR3 is CASSLGGGRELFF. The CDR3 DNA reads TGTGCCAGCAGCTTAGGAGGTGGCCGGGAGCTGTTTTTT.